Listed here are 5 T cell receptor beta chains from one sample, sequenced in a study of response to subunit inactivated influenza vaccine. TCRdb fed the RT-PCR reads into MiXCR, producing one record per CDR3 protein. The sample consists of 610,000 or so distinct CDR3 sequences, 12% to 15% of them appearing once. Sequenced material: PBMCs from blood, taken roughly 12 days after vaccination. The receptors were sampled from a man between 50 and 59 years old who received an inactivated influenza vaccine.

This clonotype has a count of ten or more. DNA of the CDR3: TGTGCCAGCTCACCACGGGGGACCCCGAATCAGCCCCAGCATTTT. Amino acids: CASSPRGTPNQPQHF. The chain combines TRBV18 with TRBJ1-5; TRBD1 might be the D (5 bases). From germline, CDR1 is KGHSH and CDR2 LQKENI. Trimming cost V 1 base and J 4 bases, with 11 bases left between them. This CDR3 has 15 residues.

The CDR3 DNA sequence: TGCGCCAGCAGCTTCGAGGGGGCCAACGAGCAGTACTTC. Translated: CASSFEGANEQYF. The V gene is TRBV5-1, the J gene TRBJ2-7, with 7 positions matching TRBD1. Trimming removed 2 bases from V and 5 bases from J; junction bases left unmatched: 4. The CDR3 is 13 residues long. Germline values: CDR1 SGHRS, CDR2 YFSETQ.

Ten or more counts support this clonotype. The chain is built from TRBV7-2 and TRBJ2-1; TRBD2 aligns across 8 bases. This CDR3 comprises 16 residues. V dropped 2 bases and J dropped 0; count of bases not matched to a gene: 3. Germline CDR1 SGHTA, CDR2 FQGNSA. Written as DNA, the CDR3 is TGTGCCAGCAGCTTAAAGGCGGGAGGCTCCTACAATGAGCAGTTCTTC. Encoded protein: CASSLKAGGSYNEQFF.

This clonotype was seen only a few times. The V call is TRBV5-1, the J call TRBJ2-3; maybe TRBD2 (7 bases). Trimming removed 0 bases at V and 1 base at J, with 18 bases between. The CDR3 totals 18 residues. Germline CDR1 SGHRS, CDR2 YFSETQ. The CDR3 region is CASSLVPSGGGGTDTQYF. The DNA for the CDR3 is TGCGCCAGCAGCTTGGTACCCTCGGGGGGCGGTGGCACAGATACGCAGTATTTT.

CDR3 region: CASSFLFNRGRYEQYF. The CDR3 coding sequence is TGTGCCAGCAGCTTTTTGTTTAACAGGGGGCGGTACGAGCAGTACTTC. The J gene is TRBJ2-7, the V gene TRBV7-2, with 9 positions matching TRBD1. The V gene end was trimmed by 3 bases and the J gene end by 4 bases; junction bases not matched to a gene: 10. Germline V gene lookup returns CDR1 SGHTA and CDR2 FQGNSA. This CDR3 spans 16 amino acids.